This T cell receptor (beta chain) was sequenced during a study of regulatory T cells in long-lasting Graves disease. Regarding this clonotype: Antigen: not known. A much larger clonotype is one base distant, so this may be a read error.

Trimming cost V 8 bases and J 0 bases, with 20 bases left between them. The CDR3 runs 17 residues. Germline assignment: CDR1 MNHEY and CDR2 SMNVEV (reference sequence). Construction of the TCR beta libraries employed iRepertoire HTBI primers in conjunction with Arm-PCR of CDR3 regions. TCRdb analysed the multiplex PCR reads with MiXCR anew, one entry per CDR3 protein. The table shows just over 600,000 distinct CDR3 sequences, with 16% occurring only once. Study observations and caveats: Among persistent patients, a larger number of public clonotypes were shared (about 3,000) than among newly diagnosed patients (about 970). Persistent disease showed a preference for TRBV28, TRBJ1-2 and TRBJ2-5.

Time point given: newly diagnosed GD, antithyroid drugs for less than 3 months. PBMC-extracted RNA yielded the TCR library. Doctors identified Graves' disease using the American Thyroid Association guidelines. These data also featured in a second study, about T cells in Graves' hyperthyroidism and ophthalmopathy.

The specimen comprised peripheral blood mononuclear cells (PBMCs), sampled at new diagnosis, from a patient treated with antithyroid drugs. The chain uses TRBV27 and TRBJ2-1, with D perhaps being TRBD1 or TRBD2 (5 bases each). The sequence was obtained from a woman in her 30s with Graves disease. The CDR3 region has the DNA TGTGCCAGCGGCCTAGGAGTCGGGACCAGCTCCTACAATGAGCAGTTCTTC. Protein: CASGLGVGTSSYNEQFF.